This T cell receptor beta chain emerged from a study of cytomegalovirus exposure and HLA in healthy donors. Study-wide points: Reported findings show TCR beta sequences accurately forecast HLA-A and HLA-B alleles in most subjects. A later analysis reportedly found fewer N-insertions in an Asian-associated ancestry cluster than the roughly 670-donor mean. Most sequenced TCRs were rare (though some public TCRs occurred in many donors).

Primers: 60 Vbeta forward and 13 Jbeta reverse. Clones were sequenced by immunoSEQ multiplex PCR, and TCRdb holds only the in-frame ones, with some missing. Of 150,000 to 200,000 clones listed, approximately 84% are singletons. The junction had 7 bases not matched to a gene; V was cut back by 0 bases and J by 8 bases. The CDR3 has 15 amino acids. CDR1 is SGHRS and CDR2 is YFSETQ in the germline V gene. Healthy bone marrow donors made up the cohort. Turning to this clone: Antigen: not known.

The specimen was PBMCs. The chain recombines TRBV5-1 with TRBJ1-4, with 7 nucleotides matching TRBD1. This receptor was identified in a boy aged 5-17 years in good health and CMV-seronegative. This chain's CDR3 is CASSLGDSRREKLFF. The CDR3 nucleotides are TGCGCCAGCAGCTTGGGGGACAGTAGGAGGGAAAAACTGTTTTTT.